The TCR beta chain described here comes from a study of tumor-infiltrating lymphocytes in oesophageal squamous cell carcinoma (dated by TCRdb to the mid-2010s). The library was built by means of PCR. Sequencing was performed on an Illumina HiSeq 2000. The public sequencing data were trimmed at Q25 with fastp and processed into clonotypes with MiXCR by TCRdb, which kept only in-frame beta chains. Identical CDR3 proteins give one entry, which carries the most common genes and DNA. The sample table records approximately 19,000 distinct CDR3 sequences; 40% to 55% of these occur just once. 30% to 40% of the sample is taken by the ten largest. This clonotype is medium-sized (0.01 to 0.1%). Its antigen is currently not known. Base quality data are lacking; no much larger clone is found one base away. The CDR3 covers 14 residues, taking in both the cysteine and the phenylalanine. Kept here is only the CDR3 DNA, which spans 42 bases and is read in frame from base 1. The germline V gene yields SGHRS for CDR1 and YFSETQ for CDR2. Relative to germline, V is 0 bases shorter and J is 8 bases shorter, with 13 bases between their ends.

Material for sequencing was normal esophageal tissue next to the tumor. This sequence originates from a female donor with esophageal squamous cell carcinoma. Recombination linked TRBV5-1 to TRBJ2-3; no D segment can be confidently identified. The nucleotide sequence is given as TGCGCCAGCAGCTTGGCGATAGCTCCCAGTACGCAGTATTTT. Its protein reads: CASSLAIAPSTQYF.